The 22 T cell receptor beta chains below all came from one sample that was sequenced in a study of shared clonotypes between healthy human individuals. The table came from immunoSEQ multiplex PCR; TCRdb's copy has only in-frame clones and leaves some out. The top ten clones hold 1.8% of a sample with around 700,000 clones, about two thirds of them seen once. Sequenced input: memory CD4+ T cells sorted from blood. Subset of the sample: CD45RA-negative fraction. These receptors were taken from a woman in her thirties in good health.

CDR3 residues: CASSLHDPGLAGPDTQYF. CDR3 DNA sequence: TGTGCCAGCAGCTTGCATGACCCGGGACTAGCGGGACCAGATACGCAGTATTTT. The J gene is TRBJ2-3, the V gene TRBV7-2; 13 bases fit TRBD2. V shed 3 bases, J shed 4 bases, and the junction held 10 bases outside the gene matches. This CDR3 contains 18 residues. The germline V gene has CDR1 SGHTA and CDR2 FQGNSA.

The chain combines TRBV18 with TRBJ1-1; the D is unclear. The germline V and J ends were trimmed by 1 base and 10 bases, with 19 bases remaining between them. The V gene's germline CDR1 is KGHSH and CDR2 LQKENI. This CDR3 region has 15 residues. The CDR3 region has the DNA TGTGCCAGCTCACCACTCGCTAATTCGGTCCAACCAGCTTTCTTT. Translating it yields CASSPLANSVQPAFF.

The J gene is TRBJ1-5, the V gene TRBV19; D is unclear. V lost 5 bases to trimming and J lost 0 bases, with 11 bases between them. CDR1 and CDR2 from the germline V gene are LNHDA and SQIVND (reference sequence). CDR3 length: 15 amino acids. The CDR3 DNA sequence: TGTGCCAGTAGTGTCATAGGGAATAGCAATCAGCCCCAGCATTTT. Protein product: CASSVIGNSNQPQHF.

The chain uses TRBV5-5 and TRBJ1-5; 8 bases agree with TRBD1. CDR3 length: 15 residues. Germline V gives CDR1 SGHKS, CDR2 YYEKEE (reference sequence). With 4 bases clipped from V and 3 bases from J, the junction kept 6 bases outside the gene matches. The CDR3 DNA is TGTGCCAGCAGCCCCGGACAGGGCAACAATCAGCCCCAGCATTTT. Its translation: CASSPGQGNNQPQHF.

The chain combines TRBV30 with TRBJ1-1; D is unclear. Germline V gene sequence: CDR1 GTSNPN, CDR2 SVGIG (reference sequence). The CDR3 has 15 residues. V was clipped by 2 bases and J by 3 bases, with 16 bases between them. As DNA, the CDR3 is TGTGCCTGGAGTCCTGCCCGGGTACCGGACACTGAAGCTTTCTTT. It specifies CAWSPARVPDTEAFF.

The count of this clone is one. In nucleotides, the CDR3 is TGTGCCAGCAGTGCACCCGGGACAGGGGGCGATGAAGCTTTCTTT. This translates into CASSAPGTGGDEAFF. J is TRBJ1-1 and V is TRBV6-5; 12 bases align to TRBD1. The CDR3 is 15 residues long. The ends lost 5 bases at V and 7 bases at J; junction bases unmatched: 8. CDR1 is MNHEY and CDR2 is SVGAGI in the germline V gene.

The V gene is TRBV28, the J gene TRBJ2-7; 7 nucleotides line up with TRBD1. V lost 4 bases and J lost 0; bases outside the gene matches: 12. The CDR3 covers 17 residues. Germline CDR1 MDHEN, CDR2 SYDVKM. The DNA of the CDR3 is TGTGCCAGCAGTTCCCCAGGATCCACAGGGGACTCCTACGAGCAGTACTTC. Encoded protein: CASSSPGSTGDSYEQYF.

This clone was observed a handful of times. The V and J genes are TRBV7-2 and TRBJ2-1; 8 bases line up with TRBD1. V trimming: 5 bases; J trimming: 7 bases; junction bases outside the gene matches: 7. The germline V gene has CDR1 SGHTA and CDR2 FQGNSA. CDR3 length: 14 amino acids. This CDR3 reads CASSPQTGENEQFF. CDR3 nucleotide sequence: TGTGCCAGCAGCCCCCAGACAGGGGAGAATGAGCAGTTCTTC.

V usage is TRBV21-1 and J usage is TRBJ1-2. TRBV21-1 is deemed a pseudogene. The CDR3 totals 15 residues. The CDR3 region has the DNA TGTGCCAGCAGCCTCGTGGAGGGGCCCCGAAGGGGCTACACCTTC. Translating gives CASSLVEGPRRGYTF.

The chain employs TRBV28 and TRBJ2-7; D is perhaps TRBD2 (5 bases). V was pared by 5 bases and J by 5 bases, with 16 bases between. The germline CDR1 and CDR2 sequences are MDHEN and SYDVKM. The CDR3 has 14 residues. CDR3 sequence reads: CASSPPTGSDEQYF. Written as DNA, the CDR3 is TGTGCCAGCAGTCCCCCCACGGGGAGCGACGAGCAGTACTTC. The variable domain in full, with the rest retrieved from reference TRBV28 and TRBJ2-7, is DVKVTQSSRYLVKRTGEKVFLECVQDMDHENMFWYRQDPGLGLRLIYFSYDVKMKEKGDIPEGYSVSREKKERFSLILESASTNQTSMYLCASSPPTGSDEQYFGPGTRLTVT.

This clone was observed a single time. V usage is TRBV28 and J usage is TRBJ1-2, with D possibly being TRBD1 (6 bases). Germline lookup yields CDR1 MDHEN and CDR2 SYDVKM. Trimming shortened V by 5 bases and J by 6 bases, and 16 bases separated the two germline ends. This CDR3 contains 14 residues. Written as DNA, the CDR3 is TGTGCCAGCAGTCCTTGGACAGCCCTAAATGGCTACACCTTC. Its protein is CASSPWTALNGYTF.

The chain combines TRBV2 with TRBJ2-1; 7 bases fit TRBD2. J gave up 7 bases and V 6 bases, and 12 bases lay outside the gene matches. Germline-derived CDR1 and CDR2 are SNHLY and FYNNEI. This CDR3 contains 15 residues. The DNA for the CDR3 is TGTGCCAGCAGAGTGCGGGAGAGTGTGGGGAATGAGCAGTTCTTC. The encoded protein is CASRVRESVGNEQFF.

The CDR3 DNA is TGTGCCTCCCGGGCCAATCGGGGTTATGGCTACACCTTC. Translated, it gives CASRANRGYGYTF. The genes are TRBV15 and TRBJ1-2, with D hard to call. V dropped 11 bases and J dropped 5 bases, with 18 bases sitting between them. The CDR3 has 13 residues. Germline CDR1 is LNHNV and CDR2 is YYDKDF (reference sequence).

The chain couples TRBV10-1 to TRBJ1-5; maybe TRBD1 (5 bases). V lost 3 bases, J lost 5 bases, and 8 bases lay in between. Per germline, CDR1 WNHNN and CDR2 SYGVQD (reference sequence). The CDR3 totals 13 residues. The CDR3 DNA follows: TGCGCCAGCAGTGATTCAGGGCATCAGCCCCAGCATTTT. Translated: CASSDSGHQPQHF.

The J gene is TRBJ2-5, the V gene TRBV7-2; D tentatively fits TRBD1 or TRBD2 (5 bases each). Germline CDR1 and CDR2: SGHTA and FQGNSA. The CDR3 runs to 12 residues. Trimming pared 6 bases from V and 3 bases from J, leaving 8 bases between. CDR3 loop: CASRWDEETQYF. Here the CDR3 DNA reads TGTGCCAGCAGATGGGACGAAGAGACCCAGTACTTC.

The chain recombines TRBV19 with TRBJ1-5; possible D gene TRBD1, 5 bases. Trimming shortened V by 3 bases and J by 9 bases, and 18 bases separated the two germline ends. Per germline, CDR1 LNHDA and CDR2 SQIVND (reference sequence). This CDR3 region has 15 residues. CDR3 in amino acids: CASSMGEGPLRPQHF. DNA for the CDR3: TGTGCCAGTAGTATGGGTGAGGGACCCTTGAGGCCCCAGCATTTT.

The table lists this clone with a count of one. This chain joins TRBV29-1 and TRBJ2-5, with 7 bases aligning to TRBD1. The CDR3 extends over 13 amino acids. V dropped 3 bases and J dropped 5; count of bases not matched to a gene: 6. Germline V lookup: CDR1 SQVTM, CDR2 ANQGSEA. The CDR3 DNA follows: TGCAGCGTTGATGAGGGGGCCGGGGAGACCCAGTACTTC. It translates to CSVDEGAGETQYF.

The rearrangement links TRBV4-1 to TRBJ1-5; D might be TRBD1 (6 bases). With 1 base removed from V and 5 bases from J, the gap between germline ends came to 12 bases. Germline V gives CDR1 MGHRA, CDR2 YSYEKL. The CDR3 has 15 amino acids. CDR3 nucleotide sequence: TGCGCCAGCAGCCAAGGTAGGGACATCTATCAGCCCCAGCATTTT. It translates to CASSQGRDIYQPQHF.

This clone was seen a few times. In the same sample, other DNA sequences code for this CDR3. This sequence joins TRBV20-1 and TRBJ1-1; unclear D gene. The ends were cut back, 7 bases at V and 1 base at J, with 7 bases in the middle. From germline, CDR1 is DFQATT and CDR2 SNEGSKA (reference sequence). This CDR3 is built from 11 residues. The CDR3 spells CSVEGNTEAFF. The CDR3 coding sequence is TGCAGTGTCGAGGGGAACACTGAAGCTTTCTTT.

V usage is TRBV5-8 and J usage is TRBJ2-5, with D maybe TRBD1 (6 bases). V lost 3 bases and J lost 2, with 8 bases in between. The germline V gene has CDR1 SGHTS and CDR2 YDEGEE. This CDR3 is 13 amino acids long. CDR3 sequence (DNA): TGTGCCAGCAGCTGGACAGTTCAAGAGACCCAGTACTTC. It codes for CASSWTVQETQYF.

The V gene is TRBV11-2, the J gene TRBJ2-6, with 11 bases fitting TRBD1. The V gene's germline CDR1 is SGHAT and CDR2 FQNNGV. Losses at the gene ends were 1 base for V and 2 bases for J; bases not matched to a gene: 7. The CDR3 runs 19 residues. This CDR3 is CASSLVPPGQGAGANVLTF. The CDR3 bases are TGTGCCAGCAGCTTAGTCCCACCGGGACAGGGGGCTGGGGCCAACGTCCTGACTTTC.

The rearrangement joins TRBV14 to TRBJ2-2, with 7 bases fitting TRBD1. The V gene's germline CDR1 is SGHDN and CDR2 FVKESK. The CDR3 runs to 15 residues. V lost 3 bases to trimming and J lost 2 bases; unmatched junction nucleotides: 3. The CDR3 here is CASSQRGGNTGELFF. CDR3 DNA sequence: TGTGCCAGCAGCCAGAGAGGGGGCAACACCGGGGAGCTGTTTTTT. The full variable domain, completed using reference TRBV14 and TRBJ2-2, is EAGVTQFPSHSVIEKGQTVTLRCDPISGHDNLYWYRRVMGKEIKFLLHFVKESKQDESGMPNNRFLAERTGGTYSTLKVQPAELEDSGVYFCASSQRGGNTGELFFGEGSRLTVL.